The 25 T cell receptor beta chains given below trace back to one sample, sequenced in a study of CD8+CD57+ T cells in acquired aplastic anemia. Genomic DNA was employed as the template in profiling TCR beta VDJ and CDR3. Each CDR3 protein is one row after TCRdb ran MiXCR on the reads. The sample has 100,000 to 150,000 distinct CDR3 sequences; about 46% are singletons. Sequences were obtained from sorted CD4+, CD8+, or CD8+CD57+ T cells (not recorded which) from PBMCs. The receptors were gathered from a human donor in good health, serving as a control.

The V gene is TRBV20-1, the J gene TRBJ1-6; 8 positions match TRBD1. This CDR3 region has 12 residues. The germline V gene has CDR1 DFQATT and CDR2 SNEGSKA (reference sequence). With 5 bases clipped from V and 10 bases from J, the junction kept 4 bases outside the gene matches. The CDR3 DNA reads as TGCAGTGCTGGGCAGGGGGCCTCACCCCTCCACTTT. Protein sequence: CSAGQGASPLHF.

The chain has TRBV15 and TRBJ1-3, with D uncertain. CDR1 LNHNV and CDR2 YYDKDF come from the germline V gene (reference sequence). The CDR3 spans 15 residues. Trimming left V 0 bases short and J 2 bases short, with 8 bases between. The CDR3 sequence is CATSRDFGAGNTIYF. DNA for the CDR3: TGTGCCACCAGCAGAGATTTTGGGGCTGGAAACACCATATATTTT.

V is TRBV11-1 and J is TRBJ2-1; 7 bases are a match to TRBD1. The CDR3 covers 17 residues. With V trimmed by 5 bases and J by 2 bases, 12 bases remained unmatched. Germline V CDR1 and CDR2: SGHAT, FQDESV (reference sequence). CDR3 sequence reads: CASSPPSTGWPYNEQFF. The CDR3 region has the DNA TGTGCCAGCAGCCCCCCCTCGACAGGGTGGCCCTACAATGAGCAGTTCTTC.

This clonotype was counted many times. This rearrangement joins TRBV20-1 to TRBJ2-3; either TRBD1 or TRBD2 may supply D (6 bases each). The CDR3 has 13 amino acids. V lost 4 bases to trimming and J lost 3 bases, with 11 bases between them. Germline V gives CDR1 DFQATT, CDR2 SNEGSKA (reference sequence). Here the CDR3 reads CSANVGGTDTQYF. Here the CDR3 DNA reads TGCAGTGCTAATGTAGGGGGGACAGATACGCAGTATTTT.

This clonotype has only a few counts. The DNA of the CDR3 is TGCGCCAGCAGCATACTAGCGGGGAATGAAAAACTGTTTTTT. It translates to CASSILAGNEKLFF. The V call is TRBV5-1, the J call TRBJ1-4; D gene ambiguous. Germline V CDR1 and CDR2: SGHRS, YFSETQ. The CDR3 has 14 amino acids. V dropped 4 bases and J dropped 5 bases, with 12 bases sitting between them.

This chain uses TRBV11-1 with TRBJ1-1; D is perhaps TRBD1 (6 bases). This CDR3 contains 16 residues. V lost 0 bases and J 3 bases, leaving 14 bases between the germline ends. The V gene's germline CDR1 is SGHAT and CDR2 FQDESV (reference sequence). In nucleotides, the CDR3 is TGTGCCAGCAGCTTAGCTCGTGGAGGGGGGGACACTGAAGCTTTCTTT. This translates into CASSLARGGGDTEAFF.

The chain is built from TRBV29-1 and TRBJ1-1, with D possibly TRBD1 on 5 matching bases. V shed 8 bases and J shed 6 bases, with 13 bases lying between them. This CDR3 comprises 11 residues. Germline CDR1 SQVTM, CDR2 ANQGSEA. CDR3 DNA: TGCAGCTTGGAGGCGGGGGCTGAAGCTTTCTTT. Translating gives CSLEAGAEAFF.

The V call is TRBV12-3 or TRBV12-4, the J call TRBJ2-1; 8 bases fit TRBD2. The CDR3 contains 15 residues. J was trimmed by 7 bases and V by 2 bases; bases with no gene match: 7. The CDR3 loop is CASSLHSGSTNEQFF. The DNA of the CDR3 is TGTGCCAGCAGTTTACACAGCGGGAGTACGAATGAGCAGTTCTTC.

CDR3 amino acids: CAIREKTGEDTQYF. The CDR3 DNA is TGTGCCATCCGCGAAAAGACAGGGGAAGATACGCAGTATTTT. The chain joins TRBV10-3 to TRBJ2-3, with 8 bases that match TRBD1. The CDR3 consists of 14 residues. V gave up 8 bases and J gave up 5 bases; unmatched junction bases: 9. Germline V gene sequence: CDR1 ENHRY, CDR2 SYGVKD.

The chain couples TRBV6-2 or TRBV6-3 to TRBJ2-7; D possibly uses TRBD1 or TRBD2 (8 bases each). From germline, CDR1 is MNHEY and CDR2 SVGEGT. The CDR3 loop spans 17 amino acids. Trimming cost V 7 bases and J 2 bases, with 24 bases left between them. As DNA, the CDR3 is TGTGCCAGCACCCAGGGGGCGGGGGGCCAAGGTCCCTACGAGCAGTACTTC. As protein: CASTQGAGGQGPYEQYF.

This clonotype was picked up a small number of times. V and J are TRBV20-1 and TRBJ2-3; 13 positions match TRBD2. The germline V gene encodes CDR1 DFQATT and CDR2 SNEGSKA (reference sequence). V gave up 4 bases and J gave up 9 bases; unmatched junction bases: 16. CDR3 length: 17 amino acids. The CDR3 here is CSANFGGGLAGLRTQYF. The CDR3 DNA is TGCAGTGCTAACTTTGGGGGGGGACTAGCGGGGCTTAGGACGCAGTATTTT.

On this clonotype itself: As the CDR3 is not closed by the conserved phenylalanine or tryptophan, this likely results from a read error. The V and J genes are TRBV7-9 and TRBJ1-2, with D hard to call. Germline CDR1 and CDR2: SEHNR and FQNEAQ (reference sequence). The CDR3 is made up of 15 amino acids. With 5 bases removed from V and 0 bases from J, the gap between germline ends came to 13 bases. The CDR3 protein is CASSPSLRANYGYTY. CDR3 nucleotide sequence: TGTGCCAGCAGCCCTTCCCTTAGAGCTAACTATGGCTACACCTAC.

Ten or more counts support this clonotype. This chain connects TRBV7-9 to TRBJ2-7; D gene unclear. Germline CDR1 SEHNR, CDR2 FQNEAQ (reference sequence). The CDR3 length is 12 residues. V was cut by 5 bases and J by 6 bases, with 11 bases left in between. CDR3 protein: CASSPSSGEQYF. CDR3 bases: TGTGCCAGCAGCCCCTCCTCGGGCGAGCAGTACTTC.

This clonotype was picked up many times. CDR3 protein: CASSFRQGGSYEQYF. The CDR3 DNA is TGCGCCAGCAGCTTTCGACAGGGAGGCTCCTACGAGCAGTACTTC. The genes are TRBV5-1 and TRBJ2-7; TRBD1 is a possible D gene (7 bases). Looked up from germline, CDR1 is SGHRS and CDR2 is YFSETQ. This CDR3 comprises 15 residues. The V gene lost 2 bases and the J gene lost 0 bases, with 12 bases spanning the gap. Full variable domain (missing parts from reference TRBV5-1 and TRBJ2-7): KAGVTQTPRYLIKTRGQQVTLSCSPISGHRSVSWYQQTPGQGLQFLFEYFSETQRNKGNFPGRFSGRQFSNSRSEMNVSTLELGDSALYLCASSFRQGGSYEQYFGPGTRLTVT.

V is TRBV20-1 and J is TRBJ1-1; 7 bases align to TRBD1. The germline CDR1 and CDR2 sequences are DFQATT and SNEGSKA (reference sequence). This CDR3 is built from 12 residues. The V gene end was trimmed by 6 bases and the J gene end by 7 bases; junction bases not matched to a gene: 8. The CDR3 here is CSAQGQEVEAFF. The CDR3 nucleotides read TGCAGTGCCCAAGGACAGGAGGTTGAAGCTTTCTTT.

This chain joins TRBV11-2 and TRBJ2-3, with D perhaps being TRBD1 or TRBD2 (6 bases each). The V end lost 1 base, the J end lost 6 bases, and 14 bases lay between the germline ends. Germline V CDR1 and CDR2: SGHAT, FQNNGV. This CDR3 has 15 amino acids. The CDR3 nucleotides read TGTGCCAGCAGCTTAGTGGGGGGCCCTGTGGATACGCAGTATTTT. Protein product: CASSLVGGPVDTQYF.

This clonotype was recorded many times. The rearrangement uses TRBV7-6 and TRBJ1-1; D unclear. V was clipped by 0 bases and J by 1 base, with 9 bases between them. This CDR3 contains 15 residues. Germline CDR1 SGHVS, CDR2 FNYEAQ. The CDR3 sequence: CASSLAYGGNTEAFF. CDR3 in DNA: TGTGCCAGCAGCTTAGCGTATGGAGGGAACACTGAAGCTTTCTTT.

There are many counts of this clonotype. The chain has TRBV7-2 and TRBJ2-3; perhaps TRBD1 as D (6 bases). The germline V gene has CDR1 SGHTA and CDR2 FQGNSA. V lost 5 bases and J lost 10, with 13 bases in between. The CDR3 contains 12 residues. The CDR3 DNA follows: TGTGCCAGCAGCCCCAACAGGGACCCGCAGTATTTT. Amino acids: CASSPNRDPQYF.

This clonotype has a count of ten or more. This chain links TRBV9 with TRBJ1-1; D is perhaps TRBD1 (5 bases). In germline, CDR1 is SGDLS, CDR2 YYNGEE. Trimming shortened V by 2 bases and J by 1 base, and 12 bases separated the two germline ends. The CDR3 has 15 residues. CDR3 sequence (DNA): TGTGCCAGCAGCGTCGAGCCCAGGGAGAACACTGAAGCTTTCTTT. Translating it yields CASSVEPRENTEAFF.

This clonotype was observed at least ten times. This sequence joins TRBV30 and TRBJ2-7, with D possibly matching TRBD1 (5 bases). Germline V gives CDR1 GTSNPN, CDR2 SVGIG (reference sequence). Trimming stripped 7 bases from V and 6 bases from J, with 13 bases between. This CDR3 is 11 amino acids long. CDR3 amino acids: CASQAGREQYF. In DNA, the CDR3 is TGTGCCTCTCAAGCAGGGCGCGAGCAGTACTTC.

This chain joins TRBV6-1 and TRBJ2-7, with D possibly being TRBD1 or TRBD2 (5 bases each). Germline loops: CDR1 MNHNS, CDR2 SASEGT. The CDR3 sequence is 15 residues long. The V gene lost 5 bases and the J gene lost 0 bases, with 14 bases spanning the gap. CDR3 in DNA: TGTGCCAGCAGTACCGGGGCGACAAGCTCCTACGAGCAGTACTTC. Amino acid sequence: CASSTGATSSYEQYF.

In its sample, this clonotype was seen a few times. This could be a read error, since a much larger clone is one nucleotide away. Because the CDR3 is missing its conserved closing phenylalanine or tryptophan, this is likely a read error. J is TRBJ1-1 and V is TRBV12-5; TRBD1 matches at 8 bases. Per germline, CDR1 LGHNT and CDR2 FRNRAP. V lost 0 bases to trimming and J lost 4 bases; unmatched junction nucleotides: 4. This CDR3 region has 15 residues. The CDR3 DNA is TGTGCTAGTGGTTTGGTACTTGGGACAGGCACTGAAGCTTTCCTT. Protein: CASGLVLGTGTEAFL.

The V and J genes are TRBV24-1 and TRBJ1-1, with 7 positions matching TRBD1. Germline trimming cut 0 bases from V and 6 bases from J; bases unmatched to any gene: 9. Germline values: CDR1 KGHDR, CDR2 SFDVKD. The CDR3 sequence is 16 residues long. The CDR3 DNA is TGTGCCACCAGTGATTTGCAAAAGGGGACAGTGGCTGAAGCTTTCTTT. Protein product: CATSDLQKGTVAEAFF.

This clonotype was recorded many times. The gene calls are TRBV5-5 and TRBJ2-3, with D perhaps TRBD2 (6 bases). Germline V lookup: CDR1 SGHKS, CDR2 YYEKEE (reference sequence). V lost 1 base and J 4 bases, leaving 16 bases between the germline ends. This CDR3 comprises 16 residues. CDR3 region: CASSLSASVFPDTQYF. The CDR3 bases are TGTGCCAGCAGCTTGTCGGCTAGCGTGTTCCCAGATACGCAGTATTTT.

This clonotype was detected a few times. Likely a read error: the CDR3 ends without its conserved phenylalanine or tryptophan. The chain carries TRBV11-1 and TRBJ1-2; no clear D. V lost 5 bases and J lost 4, with 17 bases in between. CDR3 length: 15 amino acids. The V gene's germline CDR1 is SGHAT and CDR2 FQDESV (reference sequence). CDR3 in amino acids: CASSVGRTPGYGYTL. CDR3 DNA sequence: TGTGCCAGCAGCGTTGGAAGAACCCCTGGCTATGGCTACACCCTC.